One sample yielded the 5 T cell receptor beta chains listed below, sequenced in a study of blood T cells in healthy people across ages. Next came a second PCR, run for about 7 to 11 cycles, which used a sample-barcoded 5' primer along with a J-beta primer mix. MiXCR, run by TCRdb on the 5' RACE reads, gives a single entry per CDR3 protein. Of 1 million to 1.2 million distinct CDR3 sequences listed, more than 30% were seen once; the top ten hold about 12%. Sequencing was done on a sample of blood. All receptors derive from a man between 18 and 35 years old in good health.

This clonotype has a handful of counts. This rearrangement joins TRBV20-1 to TRBJ2-7, with D maybe TRBD2 (5 bases). The CDR3 extends over 12 amino acids. The V gene lost 2 bases and the J gene lost 3 bases, with 8 bases spanning the gap. The germline CDR1 and CDR2 sequences are DFQATT and SNEGSKA (reference sequence). The CDR3 spells CSARLARYEQYF. CDR3 sequence (DNA): TGCAGTGCTAGACTAGCCCGCTACGAGCAGTACTTC.

The V call is TRBV2, the J call TRBJ2-3, with TRBD2 as a possible D gene (5 bases). The CDR3 covers 12 residues. The germline V gene encodes CDR1 SNHLY and CDR2 FYNNEI. The V end was cut by 6 bases, the J end by 6 bases, with 10 bases between. The CDR3 region has the DNA TGTGCCAGCAGCGCACTAGAGGATACGCAGTATTTT. Its translation: CASSALEDTQYF.

The chain couples TRBV11-2 to TRBJ2-1, with D uncertain. CDR1 and CDR2 (germline): SGHAT, FQNNGV. The V end lost 1 base, the J end lost 12 bases, and 7 bases lay between the germline ends. The CDR3 loop spans 11 amino acids. This chain's CDR3 is CASSLVDWQFF. The CDR3 DNA follows: TGTGCCAGCAGCTTAGTAGATTGGCAGTTCTTC.

V usage is TRBV9 and J usage is TRBJ1-2; 7 nucleotides agree with TRBD1. V lost 1 base, J lost 4 bases, and 10 bases stayed unmatched. Germline loops: CDR1 SGDLS, CDR2 YYNGEE. CDR3 length equals 16 residues. In nucleotides, the CDR3 is TGTGCCAGCAGCGTAACAACAGGGGACGCGGGCTATGGCTACACCTTC. This translates into CASSVTTGDAGYGYTF.

This clonotype was detected only a few times. This chain uses TRBV7-9 with TRBJ2-7; no reliable D call. CDR3 length equals 16 residues. Germline values: CDR1 SEHNR, CDR2 FQNEAQ (reference sequence). The germline V and J ends were trimmed by 7 bases and 7 bases, with 26 bases remaining between them. CDR3 amino acids: CASTLTPKSSYNEQYF. The CDR3 nucleotides read TGTGCCAGCACCCTAACTCCGAAGAGCTCCTACAATGAGCAGTACTTC. Full variable domain (rest looked up from reference TRBV7-9 and TRBJ2-7): DTGVSQNPRHKITKRGQNVTFRCDPISEHNRLYWYRQTLGQGPEFLTYFQNEAQLEKSRLLSDRFSAERPKGSFSTLEIQRTEQGDSAMYLCASTLTPKSSYNEQYFGPGTRLTVT.